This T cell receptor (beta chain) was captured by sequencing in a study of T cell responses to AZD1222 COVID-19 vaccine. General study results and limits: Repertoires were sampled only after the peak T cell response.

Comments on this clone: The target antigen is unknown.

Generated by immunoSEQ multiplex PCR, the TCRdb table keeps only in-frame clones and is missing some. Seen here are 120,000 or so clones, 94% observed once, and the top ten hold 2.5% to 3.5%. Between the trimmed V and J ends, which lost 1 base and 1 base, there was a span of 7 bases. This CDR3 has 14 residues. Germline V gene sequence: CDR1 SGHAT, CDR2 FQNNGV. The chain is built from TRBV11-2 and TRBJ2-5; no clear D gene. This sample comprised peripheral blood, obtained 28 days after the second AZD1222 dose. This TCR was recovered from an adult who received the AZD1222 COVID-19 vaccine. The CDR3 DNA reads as TGTGCCAGCAGCTTAGCCAAATTCCAAGAGACCCAGTACTTC. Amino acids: CASSLAKFQETQYF.